Each of the 17 T cell receptor beta chains below was sequenced from the same sample in a study of T cells in women clearing cervical HPV infection. Method: immunoSEQ multiplex PCR; TCRdb's copy keeps in-frame clones and lacks some. Recorded for this sample: roughly 14,000 clones. The sample consisted of blood buffy coat. Source of these receptors: a woman aged 18 to 75 with a cervical HPV16 infection that either progressed to CIN3+ or cleared (not recorded which).

Note on this clone: The read terminates 3 residues ahead of where the CDR3 ends, so the germline J gene completes it. The chain carries TRBV30 and TRBJ1-5; the match to TRBD1 covers 7 bases. Germline V gives CDR1 GTSNPN, CDR2 SVGIG (reference sequence). V shed 2 bases and J 2 bases; nucleotides not matched to a gene: 6. The CDR3 length is 15 residues. CDR3 in amino acids: CAWSYRGRGNQPQHF. The CDR3 bases that were read are TGTGCCTGGAGTTATAGGGGGCGAGGCAATCAGCCC.

Notes on this clone: Coverage ceases 3 residues before the CDR3 finishes, and the germline J gene fills in the end. J is TRBJ2-1 and V is TRBV30, with TRBD1 as a possible D gene (6 bases). CDR1 is GTSNPN, CDR2 SVGIG, per germline (reference sequence). V shed 0 bases and J shed 4 bases, with 13 bases lying between them. CDR3 length: 15 amino acids. CDR3 amino acids: CAWSVKGTPYNEQFF. The CDR3 bases that were read are TGTGCCTGGAGTGTAAAAGGGACACCTTACAATGAG.

As for this clone: The read terminates 3 residues before the CDR3 end, so the remaining end is supplied by the germline J gene. The chain has TRBV20-1 and TRBJ2-3; TRBD1 is a possible D gene (6 bases). Germline CDR1 DFQATT, CDR2 SNEGSKA (reference sequence). The CDR3 spans 13 residues. V dropped 1 base and J dropped 1 base, with 6 bases sitting between them. The CDR3 loop reads CSARGTGTDTQYF. Partial CDR3 DNA: TGCAGTGCTAGAGGGACAGGCACAGATACG.

In regard to this clone: The missing CDR3 end, 3 residues past where the read stops, is filled in from the germline J gene. This chain uses TRBV14 with TRBJ2-1; the match to TRBD2 covers 7 bases. This CDR3 is 14 amino acids long. CDR1 SGHDN and CDR2 FVKESK come from the germline V gene. Losses at the gene ends were 4 bases for V and 6 bases for J; bases not matched to a gene: 6. CDR3 DNA, as far as it was read: TGTGCCAGCAGCCTAGGGACTACGGGCAATGAG. Translation gives CASSLGTTGNE. The full CDR3 is CASSLGTTGNEQFF.

Note on this clone: The observed sequence ends 3 residues before the CDR3 terminus, with the missing tail filled in from the germline J gene. This sequence joins TRBV5-1 and TRBJ2-5, with D perhaps TRBD1 (6 bases). In germline, CDR1 is SGHRS, CDR2 YFSETQ. This CDR3 is built from 15 residues. With 1 base removed from V and 6 bases from J, the gap between germline ends came to 16 bases. The part of the CDR3 DNA that was read is TGCGCCAGCAGCTTGTCCTCAGGGGTTTTGAAGACC. This codes for CASSLSSGVLKT. Given in full, the CDR3 is CASSLSSGVLKTQYF. Full variable domain (missing parts from reference TRBV5-1 and TRBJ2-5): KAGVTQTPRYLIKTRGQQVTLSCSPISGHRSVSWYQQTPGQGLQFLFEYFSETQRNKGNFPGRFSGRQFSNSRSEMNVSTLELGDSALYLCASSLSSGVLKTQYFGPGTRLLVL.

Remarks on this clone: The observed sequence ends 3 residues before the CDR3 terminus, with the missing tail filled in from the germline J gene. The chain carries TRBV18 and TRBJ2-3, with 11 bases lining up with TRBD2. Germline lookup yields CDR1 KGHSH and CDR2 LQKENI. CDR3 size: 14 residues. The J segment lost 6 bases and the V segment lost 3 bases, leaving 2 bases of the junction unmatched. The CDR3 region is CASSPGLAVDTQYF. The part of the CDR3 DNA that was read is TGTGCCAGCTCACCGGGACTAGCGGTGGATACG.

About this clone itself: The CDR3 extends 3 residues past the end of the read, so its final part is completed from the germline J gene. This chain links TRBV19 with TRBJ2-2; D is possibly TRBD1 (6 bases). The CDR3 spans 13 residues. The V gene's germline CDR1 is LNHDA and CDR2 SQIVND (reference sequence). CDR3 bases read: TGTGCCAGTAGTTCAACAGGGTTTGAAAAG. It is translated as CASSSTGFEK. The whole CDR3 sequence reads CASSSTGFEKLFF.

Concerning this clone itself: The sequenced fragment ends 3 residues before the CDR3 boundary, so the rest is inferred from the germline J gene. The chain is built from TRBV12-3 or TRBV12-4 and TRBJ1-4; 9 bases line up with TRBD1. This CDR3 comprises 13 residues. V trimming: 6 bases; J trimming: 8 bases; junction bases outside the gene matches: 4. CDR3 protein: CASSPGTGEKLFF. The part of the CDR3 DNA that was read is TGTGCCAGCAGCCCCGGGACAGGGGAAAAA.

In regard to this clone: The read is 3 residues too short to cover the CDR3 end, so that end is filled in from the germline J gene. V usage is TRBV24-1 and J usage is TRBJ1-1, with D maybe TRBD1 (5 bases). Germline loops: CDR1 KGHDR, CDR2 SFDVKD. V was trimmed by 4 bases and J by 6 bases, leaving 5 bases between them. This CDR3 has 11 residues. The CDR3 sequence: CATSDRAEAFF. CDR3 DNA, as far as it was read: TGTGCCACCAGTGACAGGGCTGAA.

About this clone: The read gets to within 3 residues of the CDR3 end, and the germline J gene fills in the rest. The chain combines TRBV20-1 with TRBJ2-1; 11 bases fit TRBD1. This CDR3 is built from 14 residues. Germline V CDR1 and CDR2: DFQATT, SNEGSKA (reference sequence). V trimming: 4 bases; J trimming: 8 bases; junction bases outside the gene matches: 7. CDR3 sequence: CSAKRTGGFDEQFF. Incomplete CDR3 DNA: TGCAGTGCTAAACGGACAGGGGGCTTCGATGAG.

CDR3 DNA (partial): TGTGCCAGCAACCTTCAGGGGGCCTCTGGGGCCAACGTG. Amino acid sequence: CASNLQGASGANV. Given in full, the CDR3 is CASNLQGASGANVLFF. J is TRBJ2-2 and V is TRBV2, with TRBD1 matching over 8 bases. The CDR3 end lies 3 residues beyond the end of the read and is filled in from the germline J gene. Germline-derived CDR1 and CDR2 are SNHLY and FYNNEI. CDR3 length equals 16 residues.

Points on this clone: The CDR3 end lies 3 residues beyond the end of the read and is filled in from the germline J gene. The chain carries TRBV7-9 and TRBJ2-4; 9 bases agree with TRBD2. Germline V gene data show CDR1 as SEHNR and CDR2 as FQNEAQ (reference sequence). The length of the CDR3 is 15 residues. CDR3 bases read: TGTGCCAGCAGCCCCCGCGGGGGGGCCGGAGAGACT. It encodes CASSPRGGAGET. The full CDR3 protein is CASSPRGGAGETQYF. Combining the CDR3 with reference TRBV7-9 and TRBJ2-4 gives the whole variable domain DTGVSQNPRHKITKRGQNVTFRCDPISEHNRLYWYRQTLGQGPEFLTYFQNEAQLEKSRLLSDRFSAERPKGSFSTLEIQRTEQGDSAMYLCASSPRGGAGETQYFGAGTRLSVL.

Comment on this clone: The read falls 3 residues short of the CDR3 end, and the missing part is taken from the germline J gene. V and J are TRBV10-3 and TRBJ1-6; possibly TRBD1 for D (5 bases). The CDR3 loop spans 14 amino acids. CDR1 and CDR2 from the germline V gene are ENHRY and SYGVKD. V was pared by 5 bases and J by 9 bases, with 14 bases between. The CDR3 bases that were read are TGTGCCATCAGTCCTGACAGAACTGGTTCACCC. Translation: CAISPDRTGSP. Given in full, the CDR3 is CAISPDRTGSPLHF.

Regarding this clone: The read ends 3 residues before the CDR3 terminus; that terminus is restored from the germline J gene. This chain uses TRBV6-1 with TRBJ1-1; no clear D. The CDR3 consists of 12 residues. Trimming shortened V by 3 bases and J by 4 bases, and 6 bases separated the two germline ends. Looked up from germline, CDR1 is MNHNS and CDR2 is SASEGT. The CDR3 bases that were read are TGTGCCAGCAGTGAGATTAGCACTGAA. Residues: CASSEISTE. The full CDR3 protein is CASSEISTEAFF.

With respect to this clone: The missing CDR3 end, 3 residues past where the read stops, is filled in from the germline J gene. V is TRBV20-1 and J is TRBJ2-5; TRBD2 aligns across 7 bases. The germline V gene encodes CDR1 DFQATT and CDR2 SNEGSKA (reference sequence). CDR3 length: 14 residues. The V segment lost 2 bases and the J segment 1 base; nucleotides outside the gene matches: 4. The CDR3 region is CSARSPSGQETQYF. CDR3 DNA (partial): TGCAGTGCTAGAAGCCCTAGCGGCCAAGAGACC.

Notes on this clone: Coverage ceases 3 residues before the CDR3 finishes, and the germline J gene fills in the end. The genes are TRBV28 and TRBJ1-3; D perhaps matches TRBD1 (6 bases). CDR3 length: 15 amino acids. V lost 5 bases, J lost 6 bases, and 17 bases lay in between. The germline gives CDR1 MDHEN, CDR2 SYDVKM. Incomplete CDR3 DNA: TGTGCCAGCAGTATACCGGGACATCTAGTAAACACC. Translated, it gives CASSIPGHLVNT. The full-length CDR3 reads as CASSIPGHLVNTIYF.

As for this clone: The missing CDR3 end, 3 residues past where the read stops, is filled in from the germline J gene. This chain links TRBV5-1 with TRBJ2-3; TRBD2 matches 10 bases. CDR1 is SGHRS, CDR2 YFSETQ, per germline. This CDR3 contains 16 residues. The part of the CDR3 DNA that was read is TGCGCCAGCAGCTTGGGTGCTAGCGGGGGACAAGAGACG. Translation gives CASSLGASGGQET. The full CDR3 reads CASSLGASGGQETQYF.